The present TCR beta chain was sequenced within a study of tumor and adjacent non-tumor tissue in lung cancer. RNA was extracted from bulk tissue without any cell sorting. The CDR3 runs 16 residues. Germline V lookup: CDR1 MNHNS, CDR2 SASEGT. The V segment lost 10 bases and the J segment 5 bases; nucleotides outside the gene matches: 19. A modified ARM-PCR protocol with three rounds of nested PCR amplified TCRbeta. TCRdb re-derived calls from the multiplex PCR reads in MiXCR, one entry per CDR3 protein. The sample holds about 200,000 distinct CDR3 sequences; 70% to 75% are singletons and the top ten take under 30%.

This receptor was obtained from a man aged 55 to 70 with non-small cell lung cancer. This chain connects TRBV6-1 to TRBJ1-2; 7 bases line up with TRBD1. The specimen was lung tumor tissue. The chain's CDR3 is CAILRRGEQGRYGYTF. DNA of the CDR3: TGTGCCATACTACGGAGAGGGGAACAGGGGAGGTATGGCTACACCTTC.